These 17 T cell receptor beta chains were all obtained from the same sample, sequenced in a study of T cell responses to AZD1222 COVID-19 vaccine. The table came from immunoSEQ multiplex PCR; TCRdb's copy has only in-frame clones and leaves some out. In the table there are roughly 96,000 clones, 85% to 90% of which are singletons. The source was peripheral blood, collected on day 0 of AZD1222 vaccination. The receptors here all came from an adult in good health.

The chain recombines TRBV12-3 or TRBV12-4 with TRBJ1-2; D remains unclear. The V and J ends lost 6 bases and 1 base respectively, with 9 bases between them. The CDR3 is 13 amino acids. The CDR3 loop reads CASSDLHNYGYTF. Written as DNA, the CDR3 is TGTGCCAGCAGCGACCTGCATAACTATGGCTACACCTTC.

This chain links TRBV5-1 with TRBJ2-3; 12 bases agree with TRBD2. The CDR3 covers 20 residues. Germline lookup yields CDR1 SGHRS and CDR2 YFSETQ. The trim removed 4 bases at V and 1 base at J, leaving 16 bases unmatched. CDR3 nucleotide sequence: TGCGCCAGCAGCACCAGGACTAGCGGGACCATCACGAGGGGCACAGATACGCAGTATTTT. Protein: CASSTRTSGTITRGTDTQYF.

The chain recombines TRBV6-6 with TRBJ1-1, with 7 bases identical to TRBD1. CDR1 and CDR2 from the germline V gene are MNHNY and SVGAGI (reference sequence). CDR3 length: 14 amino acids. V was pared by 6 bases and J by 4 bases, with 8 bases of the junction left unmatched. The CDR3 coding sequence is TGTGCCAGCAGCCTTGGGCAGGGGGGCACTGAAGCTTTCTTT. Translation: CASSLGQGGTEAFF.

This chain links TRBV6-4 with TRBJ2-1; TRBD2 matches at 11 bases. CDR1 is MRHNA, CDR2 SNTAGT, per germline. The CDR3 covers 15 residues. Unmatched junction bases numbered 12, after V lost 8 bases and J lost 9 bases. Here the CDR3 reads CASRELAGESLEQFF. CDR3 coding DNA: TGTGCCAGCCGGGAACTAGCGGGAGAATCGCTTGAGCAGTTCTTC.

This clone was seen only once. The chain employs TRBV6-5 and TRBJ2-2; the D is unclear. The CDR3 sequence is 13 residues long. The ends were cut back, 2 bases at V and 4 bases at J, with 5 bases in the middle. Per the germline V gene, CDR1 is MNHEY and CDR2 is SVGAGI. The CDR3 spells CASSYGSTGELFF. The DNA for the CDR3 is TGTGCCAGCAGTTACGGCAGCACCGGGGAGCTGTTTTTT.

The V and J genes are TRBV6-1 and TRBJ2-7, with 12 bases identical to TRBD2. With 3 bases clipped from V and 7 bases from J, the junction kept 4 bases outside the gene matches. There are 14 residues in the CDR3. Germline V gene data show CDR1 as MNHNS and CDR2 as SASEGT. The CDR3 spells CASSEVLAGGEQYF. As DNA, the CDR3 is TGTGCCAGCAGTGAGGTGCTAGCGGGAGGGGAGCAGTACTTC.

The chain carries TRBV28 and TRBJ2-6, with 9 bases matching TRBD1. After removal of 5 bases from V and 0 bases from J, the junction contained 20 bases not matched to a gene. The CDR3 has 22 amino acids. Germline CDR1 MDHEN, CDR2 SYDVKM. CDR3 DNA: TGTGCCAGCAGTCCAATCGTGACAGGGGGAAAATATCCCCGCTCTGGGGCCAACGTCCTGACTTTC. Protein: CASSPIVTGGKYPRSGANVLTF.

The rearrangement uses TRBV30 and TRBJ2-5; D possibly corresponds to TRBD2 (5 bases). The CDR3 loop spans 14 amino acids. The germline gives CDR1 GTSNPN, CDR2 SVGIG (reference sequence). Trimming took off 3 bases at V and 0 bases at J, with 11 bases between the two ends. The CDR3 sequence: CAWSGMGYQETQYF. CDR3 in DNA: TGTGCCTGGAGCGGGATGGGGTACCAAGAGACCCAGTACTTC.

A single count supports this clone. CDR3 nucleotides: TGTGCCAGCAGCCAAGTCGATGCGGGGGCCACAGATACGCAGTATTTT. Translation: CASSQVDAGATDTQYF. J is TRBJ2-3 and V is TRBV3-1 (or the pseudogene TRBV3-2); the D gene is possibly TRBD2 (7 bases). Deletions cut 1 base from V and 2 bases from J, with 13 bases between. CDR3 length equals 16 residues. Germline lookup yields CDR1 LGHDT and CDR2 YNNKEL (reference sequence).

This chain joins TRBV7-8 and TRBJ1-1, with TRBD1 matching over 9 bases. With 5 bases clipped from V and 6 bases from J, the junction kept 7 bases outside the gene matches. The CDR3 sequence is 14 residues long. Germline values: CDR1 SGHVS, CDR2 FQNEAQ. The CDR3 is CASSQDRGFAEAFF. Written as DNA, the CDR3 is TGTGCCAGCAGCCAGGACAGGGGTTTTGCTGAAGCTTTCTTT.

The chain links TRBV3-1 (or the pseudogene TRBV3-2) to TRBJ1-2, with 8 bases matching TRBD1. The CDR3 runs to 16 residues. V was clipped by 1 base and J by 8 bases; unmatched bases: 12. CDR1 and CDR2 (germline): LGHDT, YNNKEL (reference sequence). The CDR3 DNA follows: TGTGCCAGCAGCCAAGTTTTGAGACAGGGGCGCAGAGGCTACACCTTC. Protein: CASSQVLRQGRRGYTF.

The rearrangement uses TRBV28 and TRBJ1-1; D is ambiguous. Trimming left V 6 bases short and J 2 bases short, with 10 bases between. This CDR3 contains 13 residues. Germline V CDR1 and CDR2: MDHEN, SYDVKM. The CDR3 coding sequence is TGTGCCAGCAGCCCCACGGTTAACACTGAAGCTTTCTTT. Its protein product is CASSPTVNTEAFF.

The chain employs TRBV5-1 and TRBJ1-1, with no clear D. The ends were cut back, 4 bases at V and 6 bases at J, with 19 bases in the middle. CDR3 length: 15 amino acids. Germline V lookup: CDR1 SGHRS, CDR2 YFSETQ. CDR3 sequence: CASSRGSVGSPEAFF. Written as DNA, the CDR3 is TGCGCCAGCAGCCGCGGTAGCGTAGGGTCCCCTGAAGCTTTCTTT.

This clone was seen a single time. The gene calls are TRBV7-9 and TRBJ2-7, with 9 bases identical to TRBD2. Germline V gene sequence: CDR1 SEHNR, CDR2 FQNEAQ (reference sequence). J gave up 2 bases and V 0 bases, and 2 bases lay outside the gene matches. The CDR3 is 15 amino acids. The CDR3 nucleotides read TGTGCCAGCAGCTTAGCGGCGGGGGGGACCTACGAGCAGTACTTC. Its translation is CASSLAAGGTYEQYF.

This clone was detected only a few times. The genes are TRBV19 and TRBJ1-1; D is ambiguous. This CDR3 comprises 14 residues. The germline gives CDR1 LNHDA, CDR2 SQIVND (reference sequence). V lost 6 bases and J lost 0, with 11 bases in between. As DNA, the CDR3 is TGTGCCAGTAGGGGAGTGAGAGTGAACACTGAAGCTTTCTTT. Its protein product is CASRGVRVNTEAFF.

The J gene is TRBJ2-7, the V gene TRBV18, with 9 bases lining up with TRBD1. CDR1 is KGHSH and CDR2 is LQKENI in the germline V gene. The V segment lost 5 bases and the J segment 5 bases; nucleotides outside the gene matches: 13. This CDR3 region has 16 residues. CDR3 sequence: CASSTIGGTGNHEQYF. The CDR3, as DNA: TGTGCCAGCTCAACTATAGGAGGGACAGGGAACCACGAGCAGTACTTC.

With regard to this clone: One junction end does not reproduce the germline sequence, and a read error may be involved. V is TRBV7-7 and J is TRBJ2-5, with 8 bases fitting TRBD1. The germline V gene has CDR1 SSHAT and CDR2 FNYEAQ (reference sequence). The CDR3 runs to 13 residues. DNA for the CDR3: TGTGCTAGCAGCCGGGACAGGCAGGAGACCCAGTACTTC. This sequence encodes CASSRDRQETQYF.